These 10 T cell receptor beta chains were all obtained from the same sample, sequenced in a study of blood T cell repertoires in COVID-19. The table came from immunoSEQ multiplex PCR; TCRdb's copy has only in-frame clones and leaves some out. Of roughly 700,000 clones in the sample, just under 90% were seen once. Sample: peripheral blood. Receptor source: a woman younger than 30 with acute or convalescent COVID-19.

This chain links TRBV6-1 with TRBJ1-6, with D unresolved. V dropped 0 bases and J dropped 7 bases, with 4 bases sitting between them. From germline, CDR1 is MNHNS and CDR2 SASEGT. The CDR3 contains 13 residues. The CDR3 nucleotides read TGTGCCAGCAGTGAAGCGCGCAATTCACCCCTCCACTTT. Its translation is CASSEARNSPLHF.

The gene calls are TRBV7-2 and TRBJ1-3; 7 bases are a match to TRBD1. The CDR3 runs to 17 residues. V lost 5 bases, J lost 4 bases, and 14 bases stayed unmatched. The germline CDR1 and CDR2 sequences are SGHTA and FQGNSA. The CDR3 nucleotides are TGTGCCAGCAGCCCCCGCCCACTAACAGGGGCCGGAAACACCATATATTTT. Translation gives CASSPRPLTGAGNTIYF.

This clone was detected a few times. CDR3 sequence: CATSGPGQGYEQFF. In DNA, the CDR3 is TGTGCCACCAGCGGCCCGGGACAGGGTTATGAGCAGTTCTTC. The rearrangement joins TRBV24-1 to TRBJ2-1; 9 bases are shared with TRBD1. After removal of 7 bases from V and 8 bases from J, the junction contained 8 bases not matched to a gene. CDR3 length: 14 amino acids. The germline gives CDR1 KGHDR, CDR2 SFDVKD.

This sequence joins TRBV12-5 and TRBJ2-7, with TRBD1 identical over 7 bases. The CDR3 length is 13 residues. Germline values: CDR1 LGHNT, CDR2 FRNRAP. Losses at the gene ends were 6 bases for V and 5 bases for J; bases not matched to a gene: 7. CDR3 region: CASGTDRSHEQYF. Written as DNA, the CDR3 is TGTGCTAGTGGAACGGACAGGTCCCACGAGCAGTACTTC.

A few counts support this clone. The chain couples TRBV29-1 to TRBJ1-1, with D possibly being TRBD1 (6 bases). This CDR3 contains 12 residues. Germline-derived CDR1 and CDR2 are SQVTM and ANQGSEA. Trimming pared 0 bases from V and 4 bases from J, leaving 6 bases between. In DNA, the CDR3 is TGCAGCGTTGAAGAGGGGGCCACTGAAGCTTTCTTT. Translation gives CSVEEGATEAFF.

The V and J genes are TRBV9 and TRBJ1-2, with 8 bases matching TRBD1. Germline CDR1 reads SGDLS; CDR2 reads YYNGEE. V trimming: 5 bases; J trimming: 3 bases; junction bases outside the gene matches: 3. The CDR3 is made up of 13 amino acids. CDR3 nucleotide sequence: TGTGCCAGCAGAGACAGGGGACACTATGGCTACACCTTC. It codes for CASRDRGHYGYTF.

The genes are TRBV5-4 and TRBJ1-6; 7 bases are shared with TRBD1. Trimming cost V 4 bases and J 9 bases; bases outside gene matches: 10. This CDR3 region has 15 residues. CDR1 and CDR2 from the germline V gene are SGHNT and YYREEE (reference sequence). The CDR3 DNA reads TGTGCCAGCAGCCGGGAACAGGGGAAGTCTTCACCCCTCCACTTT. It codes for CASSREQGKSSPLHF. Looking up the rest from reference TRBV5-4 and TRBJ1-6 gives the full variable domain: ETGVTQSPTHLIKTRGQQVTLRCSSQSGHNTVSWYQQALGQGPQFIFQYYREEENGRGNFPPRFSGLQFPNYSSELNVNALELDDSALYLCASSREQGKSSPLHFGNGTRLTVT.

The sample holds one count of this clone. The chain has TRBV27 and TRBJ1-2; the D gene is possibly TRBD1 (5 bases). CDR3 size: 15 residues. Germline CDR1 and CDR2: MNHEY and SMNVEV (reference sequence). Trimming removed 6 bases at V and 1 base at J, with 15 bases between. CDR3 amino acids: CASSHGTGGNYGYTF. The DNA for the CDR3 is TGTGCCAGCAGCCATGGGACGGGGGGTAACTATGGCTACACCTTC.

V usage is TRBV10-2 and J usage is TRBJ1-1, with D possibly matching TRBD1 (5 bases). V lost 7 bases, J lost 3 bases, and 18 bases lay in between. Germline V gene sequence: CDR1 WSHSY, CDR2 SAAADI. The CDR3 sequence is 15 residues long. This chain's CDR3 is CASTLGLGVDTEAFF. As DNA, the CDR3 is TGCGCCAGCACACTCGGGTTAGGGGTCGACACTGAAGCTTTCTTT.

The rearrangement links TRBV21-1 to TRBJ1-2. TRBV21-1 is annotated as a pseudogene. The CDR3 loop spans 12 amino acids. This CDR3 reads CAPQRDNYGYTF. The CDR3 nucleotides are TGTGCCCCCCAGAGGGATAACTATGGCTACACCTTC.